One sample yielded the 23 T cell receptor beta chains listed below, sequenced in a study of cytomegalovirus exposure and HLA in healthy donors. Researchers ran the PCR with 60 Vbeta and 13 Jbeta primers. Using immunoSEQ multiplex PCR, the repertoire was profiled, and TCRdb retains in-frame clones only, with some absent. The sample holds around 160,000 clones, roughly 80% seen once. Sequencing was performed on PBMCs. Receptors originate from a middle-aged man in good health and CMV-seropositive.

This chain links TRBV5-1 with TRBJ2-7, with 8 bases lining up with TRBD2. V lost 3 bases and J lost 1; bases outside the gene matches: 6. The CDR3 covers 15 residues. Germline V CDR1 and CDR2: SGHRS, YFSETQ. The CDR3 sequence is CASSSSAGASYEQYF. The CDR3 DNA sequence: TGCGCCAGCAGCTCATCAGCGGGAGCATCCTACGAGCAGTACTTC.

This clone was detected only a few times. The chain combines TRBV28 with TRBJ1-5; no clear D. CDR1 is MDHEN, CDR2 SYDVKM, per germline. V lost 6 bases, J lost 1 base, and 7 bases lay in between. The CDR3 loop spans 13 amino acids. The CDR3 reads CASRAISNQPQHF. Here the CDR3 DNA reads TGTGCCAGCAGGGCCATAAGCAATCAGCCCCAGCATTTT. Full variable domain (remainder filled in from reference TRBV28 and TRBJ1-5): DVKVTQSSRYLVKRTGEKVFLECVQDMDHENMFWYRQDPGLGLRLIYFSYDVKMKEKGDIPEGYSVSREKKERFSLILESASTNQTSMYLCASRAISNQPQHFGDGTRLSIL.

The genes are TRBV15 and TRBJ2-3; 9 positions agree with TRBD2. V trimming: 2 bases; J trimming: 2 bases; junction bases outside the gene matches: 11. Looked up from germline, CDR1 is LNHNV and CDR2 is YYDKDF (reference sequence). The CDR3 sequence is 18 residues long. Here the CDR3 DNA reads TGTGCCACCAGCAGAAATTTTCAGACTAGCGGTTTCACAGATACGCAGTATTTT. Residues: CATSRNFQTSGFTDTQYF.

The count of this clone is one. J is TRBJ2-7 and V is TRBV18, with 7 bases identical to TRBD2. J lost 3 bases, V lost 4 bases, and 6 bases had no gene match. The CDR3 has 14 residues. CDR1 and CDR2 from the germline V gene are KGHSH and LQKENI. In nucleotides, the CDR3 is TGTGCCAGCTCACTATCCGGGACTAACTACGAGCAGTACTTC. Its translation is CASSLSGTNYEQYF.

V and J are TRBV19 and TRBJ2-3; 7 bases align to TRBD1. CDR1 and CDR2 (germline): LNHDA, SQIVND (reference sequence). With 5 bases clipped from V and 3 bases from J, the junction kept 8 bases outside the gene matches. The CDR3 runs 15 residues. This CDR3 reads CASSLLPRGTDTQYF. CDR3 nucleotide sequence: TGTGCCAGTAGTCTCCTTCCCAGGGGGACAGATACGCAGTATTTT.

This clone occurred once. The CDR3 DNA reads TGTGCCAGCAGTTCAAAACTAGCGGGAGTCCGGGAGACCCAGTACTTC. This codes for CASSSKLAGVRETQYF. The chain couples TRBV27 to TRBJ2-5; 11 positions match TRBD2. Germline values: CDR1 MNHEY, CDR2 SMNVEV (reference sequence). CDR3 length: 16 residues. With V trimmed by 4 bases and J by 5 bases, 9 bases remained unmatched.

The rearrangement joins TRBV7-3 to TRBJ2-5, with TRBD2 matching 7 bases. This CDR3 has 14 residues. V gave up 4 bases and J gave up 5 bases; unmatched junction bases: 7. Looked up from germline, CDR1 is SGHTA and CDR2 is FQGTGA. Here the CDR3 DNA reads TGTGCCAGCAGCTCTAGCGGTGGAAGGGAGACCCAGTACTTC. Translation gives CASSSSGGRETQYF.

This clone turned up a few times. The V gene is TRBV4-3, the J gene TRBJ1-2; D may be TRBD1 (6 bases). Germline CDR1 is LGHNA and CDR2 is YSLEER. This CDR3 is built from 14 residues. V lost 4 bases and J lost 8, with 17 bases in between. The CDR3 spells CASSLKVSGVGYTF. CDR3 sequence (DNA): TGCGCCAGCAGCCTCAAGGTGTCAGGGGTGGGCTACACCTTC.

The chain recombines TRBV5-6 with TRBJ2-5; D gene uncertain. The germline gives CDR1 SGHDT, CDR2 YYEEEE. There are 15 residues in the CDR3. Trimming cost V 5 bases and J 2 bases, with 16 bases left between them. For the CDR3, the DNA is TGTGCCAGCAGGTCTCTTAGGCACAGACAAGAGACCCAGTACTTC. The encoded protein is CASRSLRHRQETQYF.

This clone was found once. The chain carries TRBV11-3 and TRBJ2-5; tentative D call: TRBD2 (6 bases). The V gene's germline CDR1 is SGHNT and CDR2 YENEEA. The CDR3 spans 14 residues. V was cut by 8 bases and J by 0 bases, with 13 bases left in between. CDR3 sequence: CASAAGGNQETQYF. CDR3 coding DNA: TGTGCCAGCGCAGCGGGCGGTAACCAAGAGACCCAGTACTTC.

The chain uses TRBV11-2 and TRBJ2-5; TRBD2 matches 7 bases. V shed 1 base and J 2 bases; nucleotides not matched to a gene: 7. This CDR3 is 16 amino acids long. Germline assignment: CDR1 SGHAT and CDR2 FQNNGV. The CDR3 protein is CASSLGGGGLQETQYF. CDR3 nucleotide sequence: TGTGCCAGCAGCTTAGGCGGGGGAGGCCTTCAAGAGACCCAGTACTTC.

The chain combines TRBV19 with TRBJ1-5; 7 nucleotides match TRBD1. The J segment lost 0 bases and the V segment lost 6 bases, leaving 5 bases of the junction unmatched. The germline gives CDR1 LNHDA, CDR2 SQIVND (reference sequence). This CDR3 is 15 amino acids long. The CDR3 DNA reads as TGTGCCAGTAGCGACAGGGCATATAGCAATCAGCCCCAGCATTTT. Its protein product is CASSDRAYSNQPQHF.

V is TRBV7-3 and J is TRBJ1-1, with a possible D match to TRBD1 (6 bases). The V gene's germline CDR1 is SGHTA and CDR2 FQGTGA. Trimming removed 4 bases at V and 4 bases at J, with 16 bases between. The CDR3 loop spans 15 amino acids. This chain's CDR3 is CASSSQGMGSTEAFF. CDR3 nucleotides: TGTGCCAGCAGCTCCCAGGGGATGGGTAGCACTGAAGCTTTCTTT.

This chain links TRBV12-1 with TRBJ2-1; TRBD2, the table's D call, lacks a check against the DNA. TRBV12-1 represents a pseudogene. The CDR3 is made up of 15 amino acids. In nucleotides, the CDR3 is TGTGCCAGCAGCCTCCGGGACTTCTCCTACAATGAGCAGTTCTTC. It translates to CASSLRDFSYNEQFF.

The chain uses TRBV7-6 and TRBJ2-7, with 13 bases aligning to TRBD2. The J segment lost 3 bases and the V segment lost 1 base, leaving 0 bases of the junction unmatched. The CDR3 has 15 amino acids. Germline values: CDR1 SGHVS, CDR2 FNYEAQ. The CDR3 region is CASSLGLAGGYEQYF. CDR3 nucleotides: TGTGCCAGCAGCTTAGGACTAGCGGGAGGCTACGAGCAGTACTTC.

CDR3 DNA sequence: TGTGCCAGCAGTTTACGAGTACTAACTAACCCGAACACCGGGGAGCTGTTTTTT. Translated, it gives CASSLRVLTNPNTGELFF. The V gene is TRBV27, the J gene TRBJ2-2; no firm D call. The CDR3 is made up of 18 amino acids. Germline V gene data show CDR1 as MNHEY and CDR2 as SMNVEV (reference sequence). The V end was cut by 2 bases, the J end by 0 bases, with 16 bases between.

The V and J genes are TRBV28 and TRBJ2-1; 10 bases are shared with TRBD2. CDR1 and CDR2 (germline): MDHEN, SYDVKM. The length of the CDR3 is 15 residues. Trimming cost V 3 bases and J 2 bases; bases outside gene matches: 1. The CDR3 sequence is CASSFTSGTYNEQFF. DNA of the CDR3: TGTGCCAGCAGTTTCACTAGCGGGACCTACAATGAGCAGTTCTTC.

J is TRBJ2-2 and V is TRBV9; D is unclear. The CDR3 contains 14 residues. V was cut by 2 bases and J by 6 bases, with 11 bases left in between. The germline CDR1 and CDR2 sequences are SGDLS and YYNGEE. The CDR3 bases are TGTGCCAGCAGCGTTCTAGAGCTCGCCGGGGAGCTGTTTTTT. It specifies CASSVLELAGELFF.

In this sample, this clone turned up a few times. DNA of the CDR3: TGTGCCAGCGTAGGGGCTTACTCTGGAAACACCATATATTTT. Translation gives CASVGAYSGNTIYF. The chain carries TRBV6-1 and TRBJ1-3; perhaps TRBD1 as D (5 bases). Germline V gene data show CDR1 as MNHNS and CDR2 as SASEGT. CDR3 length: 14 amino acids. Trimming removed 8 bases at V and 0 bases at J, with 11 bases between.

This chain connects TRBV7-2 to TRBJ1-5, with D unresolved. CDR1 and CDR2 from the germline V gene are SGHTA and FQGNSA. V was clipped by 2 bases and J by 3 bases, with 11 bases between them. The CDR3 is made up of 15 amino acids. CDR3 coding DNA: TGTGCCAGCAGCTTATTTGGCGGACTCAATCAGCCCCAGCATTTT. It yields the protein CASSLFGGLNQPQHF.

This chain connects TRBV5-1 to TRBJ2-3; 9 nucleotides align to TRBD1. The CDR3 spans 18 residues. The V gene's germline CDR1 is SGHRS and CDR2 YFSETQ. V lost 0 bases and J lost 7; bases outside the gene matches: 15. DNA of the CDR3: TGCGCCAGCAGCTTGGCCTCGGTGGGGACAGGGAGCCTTAATACGCAGTATTTT. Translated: CASSLASVGTGSLNTQYF.

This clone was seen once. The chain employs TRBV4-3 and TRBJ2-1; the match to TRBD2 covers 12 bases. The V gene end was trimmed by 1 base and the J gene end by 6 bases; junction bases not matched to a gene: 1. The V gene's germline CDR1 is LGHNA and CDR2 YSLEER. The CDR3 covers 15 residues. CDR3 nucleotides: TGCGCCAGCAGCCAAGGACTAGCGGGAGTCAATGAGCAGTTCTTC. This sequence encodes CASSQGLAGVNEQFF.

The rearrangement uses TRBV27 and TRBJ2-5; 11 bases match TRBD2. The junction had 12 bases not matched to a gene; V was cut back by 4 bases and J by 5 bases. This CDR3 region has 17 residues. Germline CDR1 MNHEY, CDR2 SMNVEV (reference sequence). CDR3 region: CASSSLRGSGRGETQYF. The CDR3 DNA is TGTGCCAGCAGTTCCCTTCGGGGTAGCGGGAGGGGGGAGACCCAGTACTTC.